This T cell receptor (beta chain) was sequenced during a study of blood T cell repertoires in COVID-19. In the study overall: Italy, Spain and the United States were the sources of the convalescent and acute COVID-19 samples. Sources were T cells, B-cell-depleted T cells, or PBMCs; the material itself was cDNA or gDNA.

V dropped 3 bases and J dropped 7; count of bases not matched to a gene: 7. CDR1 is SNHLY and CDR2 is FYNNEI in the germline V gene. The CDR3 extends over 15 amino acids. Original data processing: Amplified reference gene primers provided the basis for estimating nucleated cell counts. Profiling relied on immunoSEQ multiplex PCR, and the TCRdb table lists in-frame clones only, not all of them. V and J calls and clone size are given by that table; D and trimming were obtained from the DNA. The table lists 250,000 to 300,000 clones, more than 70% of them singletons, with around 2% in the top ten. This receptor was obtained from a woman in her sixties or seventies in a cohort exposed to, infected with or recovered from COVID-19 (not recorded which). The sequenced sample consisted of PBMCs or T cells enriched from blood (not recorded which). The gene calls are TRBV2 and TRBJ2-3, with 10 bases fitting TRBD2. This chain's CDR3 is CASSETSGPGNTQYF. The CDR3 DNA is TGTGCCAGCAGTGAGACTAGCGGGCCGGGAAATACGCAGTATTTT.